This T cell receptor beta chain is drawn from a study of blood T cell repertoires in COVID-19. Whole-study context: From the United States, Italy and Spain came samples of acute and convalescent COVID-19.

This table comes from immunoSEQ multiplex PCR, and its TCRdb copy is limited to in-frame clones, with some not included. The repertoire consists of under 250,000 clones, with 75% to 90% occurring once and the leading ten covering under 3%. V was pared by 4 bases and J by 1 base, with 7 bases of the junction left unmatched. CDR3 size: 17 residues. Germline V CDR1 and CDR2: SGHKS, YYEKEE (reference sequence). The source is a woman between 65 and 79 years old with active or convalescent COVID-19. V usage is TRBV5-5 and J usage is TRBJ1-5; TRBD1 agrees at 11 bases. Material for sequencing was peripheral blood. The CDR3 here is CASSPDRGLVSNQPQHF. The DNA for the CDR3 is TGTGCCAGCAGCCCGGACAGGGGGCTGGTAAGCAATCAGCCCCAGCATTTT.